The 17 T cell receptor beta chains below were found in one sample sequenced in a study of cytomegalovirus exposure and HLA in healthy donors. Data came from immunoSEQ multiplex PCR; TCRdb stores just in-frame clones and leaves some out. The profile shows roughly 120,000 clones, approximately 90% of them singletons. The sample consisted of PBMCs. Receptor source: a man aged 18 to 30 in good health and CMV-seronegative.

The genes are TRBV12-5 and TRBJ2-1; no reliable D call. With 7 bases removed from V and 7 bases from J, the gap between germline ends came to 8 bases. CDR1 LGHNT and CDR2 FRNRAP come from the germline V gene. The CDR3 loop spans 11 amino acids. Here the CDR3 DNA reads TGTGCTAGTGTCCTATTAAATGAGCAGTTCTTC. Protein sequence: CASVLLNEQFF.

The rearrangement joins TRBV5-4 to TRBJ1-2, with 9 bases lining up with TRBD1. V trimming: 1 base; J trimming: 3 bases; junction bases outside the gene matches: 4. Germline CDR1 is SGHNT and CDR2 is YYREEE (reference sequence). CDR3 length: 15 amino acids. The CDR3 DNA reads TGTGCCAGCAGCTTGAGGGGACAGGGATACTATGGCTACACCTTC. It yields the protein CASSLRGQGYYGYTF.

This clone came up once. This chain connects TRBV5-1 to TRBJ2-1, with D possibly being TRBD2 (6 bases). CDR3 length: 12 amino acids. In germline, CDR1 is SGHRS, CDR2 YFSETQ. The germline V and J ends were trimmed by 6 bases and 8 bases, with 12 bases remaining between them. The CDR3 is CASKRDSDEQFF. The CDR3 DNA reads TGCGCCAGCAAACGGGACTCCGATGAGCAGTTCTTC.

The rearrangement links TRBV2 to TRBJ1-1; D call uncertain. V lost 5 bases and J lost 2, with 9 bases in between. The CDR3 runs to 13 residues. Germline CDR1 is SNHLY and CDR2 is FYNNEI. The DNA for the CDR3 is TGTGCCAGCAGTTCCAGTTTAAACACTGAAGCTTTCTTT. It translates to CASSSSLNTEAFF. The entire variable domain, with the rest obtained from reference TRBV2 and TRBJ1-1, is as follows: EPEVTQTPSHQVTQMGQEVILRCVPISNHLYFYWYRQILGQKVEFLVSFYNNEISEKSEIFDDQFSVERPDGSNFTLKIRSTKLEDSAMYFCASSSSLNTEAFFGQGTRLTVV.

A few counts support this clone. The rearrangement uses TRBV28 and TRBJ1-5; a weak D match, TRBD1 (5 bases). Trimming removed 5 bases at V and 4 bases at J, with 12 bases between. The CDR3 is 14 residues long. The V gene's germline CDR1 is MDHEN and CDR2 SYDVKM. The CDR3 region has the DNA TGTGCCAGCAGTCTCCCGGGGGGGAATCAGCCCCAGCATTTT. Its translation: CASSLPGGNQPQHF.

The chain carries TRBV19 and TRBJ1-5; no reliable D call. The CDR3 totals 13 residues. Germline-derived CDR1 and CDR2 are LNHDA and SQIVND (reference sequence). V dropped 8 bases and J dropped 0 bases, with 8 bases sitting between them. CDR3 residues: CASGRSSNQPQHF. CDR3 nucleotides: TGTGCCAGTGGGAGGAGTAGCAATCAGCCCCAGCATTTT.

The chain carries TRBV5-4 and TRBJ1-3; D gene uncertain. The germline gives CDR1 SGHNT, CDR2 YYREEE (reference sequence). CDR3 length equals 15 residues. Trimming pared 0 bases from V and 7 bases from J, leaving 14 bases between. CDR3 sequence: CASSLAYGGENTIYF. The CDR3 DNA reads TGTGCCAGCAGCTTGGCCTACGGTGGGGAGAACACCATATATTTT.

The chain couples TRBV19 to TRBJ1-2; D gene unclear. The V gene lost 0 bases and the J gene lost 5 bases, with 19 bases spanning the gap. This CDR3 has 17 amino acids. Germline CDR1 and CDR2: LNHDA and SQIVND (reference sequence). The CDR3 DNA follows: TGTGCCAGTAGTATAGATCAATGGCGGGGAATGCGGTATGGCTACACCTTC. It codes for CASSIDQWRGMRYGYTF.

The V gene is TRBV9, the J gene TRBJ1-2; D is perhaps TRBD1 (6 bases). Germline loops: CDR1 SGDLS, CDR2 YYNGEE. This CDR3 region has 14 residues. V dropped 0 bases and J dropped 2 bases, with 8 bases sitting between them. CDR3 in amino acids: CASSVGQGNYGYTF. CDR3 DNA: TGTGCCAGCAGCGTAGGGCAGGGGAACTATGGCTACACCTTC.

V is TRBV7-6 and J is TRBJ1-1; D not certain. Trimming shortened V by 3 bases and J by 5 bases, and 13 bases separated the two germline ends. CDR1 is SGHVS and CDR2 is FNYEAQ in the germline V gene. The CDR3 extends over 14 amino acids. In DNA, the CDR3 is TGTGCCAGCAGCTTGGCCCGGGGAAGGACTGAAGCTTTCTTT. This codes for CASSLARGRTEAFF.

The CDR3 coding sequence is TGTGCCATCAGTGAGGAACAGGGACTAATGAACACTGAAGCTTTCTTT. Translation: CAISEEQGLMNTEAFF. The rearrangement uses TRBV10-3 and TRBJ1-1; D may be TRBD1 (6 bases). CDR3 length equals 16 residues. Trimming removed 2 bases at V and 0 bases at J, with 13 bases between. Germline CDR1 is ENHRY and CDR2 is SYGVKD.

The sample holds a few counts of this clone. This chain connects TRBV15 to TRBJ2-2, with D maybe TRBD2 (7 bases). Germline V CDR1 and CDR2: LNHNV, YYDKDF (reference sequence). Between the trimmed V and J ends, which lost 2 bases and 5 bases, there was a span of 15 bases. This CDR3 is 16 amino acids long. CDR3 bases: TGTGCCACCAGCAGACCCACAGGGAGGGGGACCGGGGAGCTGTTTTTT. Its protein product is CATSRPTGRGTGELFF.

The V gene is TRBV18, the J gene TRBJ1-2; D is unclear. The CDR3 totals 13 residues. CDR1 and CDR2 from the germline V gene are KGHSH and LQKENI. V lost 4 bases, J lost 7 bases, and 13 bases lay in between. The CDR3 region has the DNA TGTGCCAGCTCACTGTCGAGGGTTTGTGGCTACACCTTC. This encodes CASSLSRVCGYTF.

The chain recombines TRBV10-1 with TRBJ2-1; 7 positions match TRBD2. The CDR3 is made up of 17 amino acids. Germline V gives CDR1 WNHNN, CDR2 SYGVQD (reference sequence). After removal of 1 base from V and 5 bases from J, the junction contained 11 bases not matched to a gene. CDR3 DNA: TGCGCCAGCAGTGAGTGGGGTGGGGGGGGACTGGACAATGAGCAGTTCTTC. Its protein is CASSEWGGGGLDNEQFF.

The CDR3 here is CASSLWTSGYNEQFF. DNA for the CDR3: TGTGCCAGCAGCTTGTGGACTAGCGGCTACAATGAGCAGTTCTTC. The chain is built from TRBV5-5 and TRBJ2-1; 10 bases line up with TRBD2. V lost 1 base to trimming and J lost 3 bases; unmatched junction nucleotides: 1. The CDR3 runs 15 residues. Looked up from germline, CDR1 is SGHKS and CDR2 is YYEKEE (reference sequence).

Remarks on this clone: At one end the junction does not follow the germline gene, possibly because of a read error. The gene calls are TRBV28 and TRBJ2-7, with a weak D call TRBD1 (6 bases). The germline V gene has CDR1 MDHEN and CDR2 SYDVKM. CDR3 length: 13 residues. In DNA, the CDR3 is TGTGCCAGCAGTTCGACCCGGGACACTTACGGGGACTTC. Protein sequence: CASSSTRDTYGDF.

The chain has TRBV11-3 and TRBJ2-1; D gene ambiguous. The germline V gene encodes CDR1 SGHNT and CDR2 YENEEA. The CDR3 is 15 amino acids. V was pared by 2 bases and J by 1 base, with 9 bases between. This chain's CDR3 is CASSLIRNSYNEQFF. Written as DNA, the CDR3 is TGTGCCAGCAGCTTAATCAGGAATTCCTACAATGAGCAGTTCTTC.